This entry lists 15 T cell receptor beta chains sequenced from one sample in a study of graft-versus-host responses after intestinal transplantation. Measured with immunoSEQ multiplex PCR; TCRdb has only the in-frame clones, and not every one. The table lists just over 5,000 clones, around 72% of them singletons. Intraepithelial and lamina propria lymphocytes were released after the graft tissue was processed. The specimen comprised ileum tissue, sampled around 37 weeks after intestinal transplant. The receptors originated from a human patient who received an intestinal transplant, so some T cells may come from the graft donor.

The chain is built from TRBV6-4 and TRBJ2-2; 10 positions match TRBD2. Germline V CDR1 and CDR2: MRHNA, SNTAGT. V trimming: 5 bases; J trimming: 3 bases; junction bases outside the gene matches: 0. The CDR3 loop spans 14 amino acids. The DNA of the CDR3 is TGTGCCAGCAGTACTAGCGGGGACACCGGGGAGCTGTTTTTT. Residues: CASSTSGDTGELFF.

The V and J genes are TRBV7-2 and TRBJ2-7; D gene unclear. From germline, CDR1 is SGHTA and CDR2 FQGNSA. The V end lost 2 bases, the J end lost 0 bases, and 14 bases lay between the germline ends. This CDR3 contains 16 residues. CDR3 sequence: CASSLFTTSPSYEQYF. The CDR3 DNA sequence: TGTGCCAGCAGCTTATTCACGACTTCGCCCTCCTACGAGCAGTACTTC.

The chain carries TRBV5-1 and TRBJ2-5; 11 bases agree with TRBD2. Trimming removed 0 bases from V and 1 base from J; junction bases left unmatched: 2. CDR3 length equals 16 residues. The V gene's germline CDR1 is SGHRS and CDR2 YFSETQ. CDR3 DNA: TGCGCCAGCAGCTTGGTCGGGACTAGCGGCCAAGAGACCCAGTACTTC. It yields the protein CASSLVGTSGQETQYF.

This clone was seen only a few times. Written as DNA, the CDR3 is TGTGCCAGCAGTTACGTCGGGCAGGGGAGCTCCTACGAGCAGTACTTC. It codes for CASSYVGQGSSYEQYF. The chain employs TRBV6-5 and TRBJ2-7; TRBD1 is a possible D gene (6 bases). With 2 bases removed from V and 0 bases from J, the gap between germline ends came to 14 bases. Germline V gives CDR1 MNHEY, CDR2 SVGAGI. The CDR3 totals 16 residues.

The rearrangement uses TRBV6-1 and TRBJ2-3; TRBD1 is a possible D gene (7 bases). CDR1 MNHNS and CDR2 SASEGT come from the germline V gene. The CDR3 totals 14 residues. V was cut by 7 bases and J by 2 bases, with 13 bases left in between. The CDR3, as DNA: TGTGCCAGCACCAGGGGGGAGCCCACAGATACGCAGTATTTT. Translating it yields CASTRGEPTDTQYF.

This clone has a single count. This chain links TRBV27 with TRBJ1-2; D is undetermined. V was pared by 3 bases and J by 2 bases, with 10 bases between. CDR3 length: 14 amino acids. Per germline, CDR1 MNHEY and CDR2 SMNVEV (reference sequence). The CDR3 reads CASSFGPGNYGYTF. CDR3 nucleotide sequence: TGTGCCAGCAGTTTCGGTCCGGGAAACTATGGCTACACCTTC.

The V and J genes are TRBV5-6 and TRBJ1-3, with D uncertain. The length of the CDR3 is 14 residues. Germline V CDR1 and CDR2: SGHDT, YYEEEE. V was shortened by 1 base and J by 0 bases, with 5 bases between the two germline ends. Written as DNA, the CDR3 is TGTGCCAGCAGCTTGACAAACTCTGGAAACACCATATATTTT. Its translation: CASSLTNSGNTIYF.

This clone was found a few times. The rearrangement joins TRBV6-4 to TRBJ1-1; 9 positions agree with TRBD1. CDR3 size: 17 residues. V was clipped by 0 bases and J by 5 bases; unmatched bases: 10. In germline, CDR1 is MRHNA, CDR2 SNTAGT. The CDR3: CASSDSLKQGARTEAFF. Here the CDR3 DNA reads TGTGCCAGCAGTGACTCGTTGAAACAGGGGGCGAGGACTGAAGCTTTCTTT.

The rearrangement uses TRBV5-4 and TRBJ2-3; a weak D match, TRBD1 (6 bases). The germline gives CDR1 SGHNT, CDR2 YYREEE (reference sequence). This CDR3 spans 14 amino acids. Between the trimmed V and J ends, which lost 1 base and 0 bases, there was a span of 6 bases. CDR3 nucleotides: TGTGCCAGCAGCTTGCAGGGGAGCACAGATACGCAGTATTTT. This codes for CASSLQGSTDTQYF.

The rearrangement links TRBV4-1 to TRBJ2-7; TRBD2 might be the D (5 bases). Germline V gene data show CDR1 as MGHRA and CDR2 as YSYEKL. V lost 4 bases and J lost 0, with 7 bases in between. This CDR3 comprises 13 residues. The CDR3 nucleotides are TGCGCCAGCAGCCTCGGGATCTCCTACGAGCAGTACTTC. It encodes CASSLGISYEQYF.

The chain couples TRBV5-4 to TRBJ2-1; D possibly corresponds to TRBD1 (5 bases). The CDR3 loop spans 18 amino acids. From germline, CDR1 is SGHNT and CDR2 YYREEE (reference sequence). Trimming removed 2 bases from V and 3 bases from J, with 21 bases in between. The CDR3 spells CASSFSLTGASGYNEQFF. CDR3 nucleotide sequence: TGTGCCAGCAGCTTTTCCTTAACTGGGGCCTCAGGCTACAATGAGCAGTTCTTC.

The chain employs TRBV6-6 and TRBJ2-7; 8 positions match TRBD1. This CDR3 has 12 amino acids. Germline V lookup: CDR1 MNHNY, CDR2 SVGAGI (reference sequence). V was pared by 6 bases and J by 4 bases, with 2 bases of the junction left unmatched. In DNA form, the CDR3 reads TGTGCCAGCAGCCGACAGGGGTACGAGCAGTACTTC. Protein product: CASSRQGYEQYF.

The chain carries TRBV6-1 and TRBJ2-3; D perhaps matches TRBD1 (6 bases). This CDR3 spans 15 amino acids. The V gene lost 6 bases and the J gene lost 4 bases, with 17 bases spanning the gap. CDR1 is MNHNS and CDR2 is SASEGT in the germline V gene. The CDR3 DNA sequence: TGTGCCAGCAGCCGCACACAGGGACGGGCAGATACGCAGTATTTT. It codes for CASSRTQGRADTQYF.

The chain couples TRBV19 to TRBJ1-2, with a weak D call TRBD1 (5 bases). Trimming removed 7 bases at V and 5 bases at J, with 20 bases between. In germline, CDR1 is LNHDA, CDR2 SQIVND (reference sequence). CDR3 length: 15 amino acids. CDR3: CASTDDGRGVYGYTF. CDR3 DNA sequence: TGTGCCAGTACCGATGACGGACGGGGGGTTTATGGCTACACCTTC.

V is TRBV9 and J is TRBJ2-7, with a tentative D call TRBD2 (6 bases). The CDR3 sequence is 14 residues long. CDR1 and CDR2 (germline): SGDLS, YYNGEE. The V end was cut by 0 bases, the J end by 3 bases, with 10 bases between. This chain's CDR3 is CASSVAGTDYEQYF. In DNA form, the CDR3 reads TGTGCCAGCAGCGTAGCAGGGACTGACTACGAGCAGTACTTC.